Here is one T cell receptor (beta chain) with its context. This clonotype was seen just once. Its antigen has not been determined. It has no much larger one-base neighbor in the sample; base qualities were not kept. The library was made by 5' RACE. Sequencer: Illumina HiSeq 2500. A second PCR of about 7 to 12 cycles was performed with a sample-barcoded 5' primer and a J-beta primer mix. Each TCR beta cDNA molecule received a unique molecular identifier from a template-switch 5' adaptor carrying 12 random nucleotides. Each sample yielded at least 3 million CDR3-containing paired-end reads. First-strand cDNA synthesis was performed from all RNA using the Mint cDNA synthesis kit, with priming by a TRBC-specific oligonucleotide. Following uracil-DNA glycosylase treatment, a first 18-cycle PCR with universal primers M1SS and BC2_uni_R was performed on all cDNA. The study's processing was this. Normalization of each sample was performed by random selection of 1 million high-quality reads, each carrying a distinct molecular identifier. Instead of being binned into consensus sequences, reads with shared molecular identifiers were discarded. MiTCR, with a Q25 quality threshold and the strictest error-elimination algorithm, was used for CDR3 identification, clonotype clustering and error correction. A nonparametric unseen species model with Euler transformation was used to estimate lower-bound total TCR beta diversity. TCRdb reprocessing: public reads trimmed at Q25 with fastp, clones called with MiXCR, in-frame beta chains kept. Merged by CDR3 protein, the rows form single entries marked with the most common genes and DNA. In this record, the V and J calls reflect TCRdb's handling and not the investigators' own analysis. This sample has about 970,000 distinct CDR3 sequences in its table, and approximately 50% of those were observed once. The leading ten clones occupy 20% to 25% of the sample.

The sample comes from a study of blood T cells in healthy people across ages (dated by TCRdb to about 2015). Context from the whole study: In model experiments, template switching captured about one uniquely barcoded TCR beta cDNA molecule for every two T cells. The study measured age-related changes in TCR beta repertoire diversity using deep sequencing normalized with unique cDNA molecular identifiers. Donors were grouped into four age groups: young (average roughly 17 years), middle-aged (roughly 38), aged (approximately 67) and long-lived (approximately 81). Donors of different ages were randomly distributed across sequencing lanes to avoid experimental bias. Using the same blood draw, the study looked at two additional independent replicas of 1 million unique cDNA reads for two donors, one aged 18 to 29 and the other aged 80 or older. Study-wide conclusions, independent of this receptor: Because profiling used bulk unsorted PBMCs, naive and antigen-experienced compartments could not be compared conclusively. The CMV infection status of donors was not known, potentially confounding age-related changes in expanded clonotypes. Compared with the aged group, more naive CD4+ T cells, fewer expanded clones and increased TCR diversity were shown by the long-lived group, suggesting age selection. As age increased, observed TCR beta diversity per million T cells dropped in a roughly linear way, and a significant reduction was already evident by age roughly 36. The percentage of naive T cells measured by flow cytometry correlated strongly with observed TCR beta diversity. Total diversity estimates from one million sequenced T cells were considered lower bounds and underestimates.

From its cysteine to its phenylalanine, the CDR3 spans 13 amino acids. The kept DNA is CDR3 alone, 39 bases in frame from the first base. The germline V gene specifies SGHRS as CDR1 and YFSETQ as CDR2. The germline ends are 11 bases apart after V is trimmed by 3 bases and J by 4 bases. The roughly 39 donors, aged roughly 6 to 90 years, were systemically healthy Caucasian individuals from Russia. Approximately 10 milliliters of peripheral blood were collected from each donor into EDTA-treated Vacutainer tubes. Ficoll-Paque density-gradient centrifugation was used to isolate PBMCs, with at least 6 million per sample. Total RNA, at least 6 micrograms per sample, was extracted from PBMCs with Trizol reagent. For every donor, flow cytometry on a PBMC aliquot measured the percentage of naive CD45RAhigh/CD27high T cells.

Recombination joined TRBV5-1 with TRBJ2-7; the D gene assignment is perhaps TRBD1 or TRBD2, with each matching 5 bases. The sequence derives from a woman aged 60-70 years in good health. Specimen: blood. In nucleotides, the sequence is TGCGCCAGCAGCTGGGACGCTGATTACGAGCAGTACTTC. The resulting protein is CASSWDADYEQYF.